This entry lists 23 T cell receptor beta chains sequenced from one sample in a study of OX40 agonist ivuxolimab in advanced cancers. This table comes from immunoSEQ multiplex PCR, and its TCRdb copy is limited to in-frame clones, with some not included. The sample yields about 30,000 clones, roughly 80% seen once. The sample was CD4+ or CD8+ T cells sorted from blood, taken in a trial of the OX40 agonist ivuxolimab. These receptors all come from an adult with an advanced solid tumor such as melanoma, head and neck, liver or kidney cancer.

This chain uses TRBV5-1 with TRBJ2-7, with TRBD2 identical over 7 bases. The CDR3 contains 14 residues. CDR1 SGHRS and CDR2 YFSETQ come from the germline V gene. J was trimmed by 0 bases and V by 5 bases; bases with no gene match: 5. The CDR3 loop is CASRTERGSYEQYF. In DNA, the CDR3 is TGCGCCAGCAGGACCGAGCGGGGCTCCTACGAGCAGTACTTC.

The chain uses TRBV29-1 and TRBJ1-2; 7 nucleotides align to TRBD1. The length of the CDR3 is 16 residues. Germline values: CDR1 SQVTM, CDR2 ANQGSEA. Germline trimming cut 7 bases from V and 5 bases from J; bases unmatched to any gene: 19. The CDR3 DNA reads as TGCAGCGACGGGCCTCTACAGGGGTCAGGAGAGTATGGCTACACCTTC. Protein product: CSDGPLQGSGEYGYTF.

This chain's CDR3 is CAWTYLSSYEQYF. The CDR3 DNA reads TGTGCCTGGACTTACTTGTCCTCCTACGAGCAGTACTTC. The chain employs TRBV30 and TRBJ2-7, with unresolved D. The V end was cut by 4 bases, the J end by 0 bases, with 10 bases between. The length of the CDR3 is 13 residues. Germline-derived CDR1 and CDR2 are GTSNPN and SVGIG (reference sequence).

J is TRBJ1-1 and V is TRBV5-1; D ambiguous. The CDR3 has 10 residues. From germline, CDR1 is SGHRS and CDR2 YFSETQ. V lost 5 bases, J lost 6 bases, and 5 bases lay in between. CDR3 nucleotides: TGCGCCAGCAGTCCCCCTGAAGCTTTCTTT. It yields the protein CASSPPEAFF.

The V and J genes are TRBV12-5 and TRBJ1-2, with D hard to call. Germline CDR1 is LGHNT and CDR2 is FRNRAP. There are 14 residues in the CDR3. The V and J ends lost 6 bases and 3 bases respectively, with 14 bases between them. The chain's CDR3 is CASGPFSAYYGYTF. For the CDR3, the DNA is TGTGCTAGTGGACCCTTCTCGGCGTACTATGGCTACACCTTC. The variable domain in full, with the rest retrieved from reference TRBV12-5 and TRBJ1-2, is DARVTQTPRHKVTEMGQEVTMRCQPILGHNTVFWYRQTMMQGLELLAYFRNRAPLDDSGMPKDRFSAEMPDATLATLKIQPSEPRDSAVYFCASGPFSAYYGYTFGSGTRLTVV.

This clone was seen a few times. The CDR3 DNA sequence: TGCGCCAGCAGCCAAACCGCGGGACAGGGGATCTCAGGGCAGTACTTC. Its protein is CASSQTAGQGISGQYF. This chain connects TRBV4-1 to TRBJ2-7, with 10 bases identical to TRBD1. Germline CDR1 MGHRA, CDR2 YSYEKL. CDR3 length equals 16 residues. The J segment lost 9 bases and the V segment lost 2 bases, leaving 13 bases of the junction unmatched.

The chain is built from TRBV15 and TRBJ1-1, with no clear D. From germline, CDR1 is LNHNV and CDR2 YYDKDF (reference sequence). With 2 bases removed from V and 6 bases from J, the gap between germline ends came to 7 bases. CDR3 size: 12 residues. The CDR3 here is CATSRTRAEAFF. The CDR3 region has the DNA TGTGCCACCAGCAGAACCCGGGCTGAAGCTTTCTTT.

V is TRBV28 and J is TRBJ2-1; D possibly matches TRBD1 or TRBD2 (6 bases each). CDR1 and CDR2 from the germline V gene are MDHEN and SYDVKM. The length of the CDR3 is 15 residues. The ends were cut back, 5 bases at V and 7 bases at J, with 18 bases in the middle. The CDR3 sequence is CASSPSGALGNEQFF. CDR3 in DNA: TGTGCCAGCAGTCCGTCGGGGGCTCTGGGTAATGAGCAGTTCTTC.

The rearrangement joins TRBV2 to TRBJ2-7; D may correspond to TRBD1 or TRBD2 (5 bases each). Germline CDR1 and CDR2: SNHLY and FYNNEI. CDR3 length equals 13 residues. The V and J ends lost 4 bases and 3 bases respectively, with 10 bases between them. The CDR3 DNA is TGTGCCAGCAGTGGGGGGAGCGGCTACGAGCAGTACTTC. Translated: CASSGGSGYEQYF.

The gene calls are TRBV9 and TRBJ2-5; D may be TRBD1 (6 bases). The CDR3 is 15 amino acids. With 3 bases removed from V and 1 base from J, the gap between germline ends came to 13 bases. Germline assignment: CDR1 SGDLS and CDR2 YYNGEE. The CDR3 region is CASSAETGTQETQYF. The CDR3 DNA is TGTGCCAGCAGCGCAGAAACAGGGACCCAAGAGACCCAGTACTTC. The full variable domain, its missing parts supplied by reference TRBV9 and TRBJ2-5, is DSGVTQTPKHLITATGQRVTLRCSPRSGDLSVYWYQQSLDQGLQFLIQYYNGEERAKGNILERFSAQQFPDLHSELNLSSLELGDSALYFCASSAETGTQETQYFGPGTRLLVL.

The chain recombines TRBV5-6 with TRBJ2-3; D uncertain. CDR3 size: 12 residues. The V gene's germline CDR1 is SGHDT and CDR2 YYEEEE. The V and J ends lost 2 bases and 6 bases respectively, with 7 bases between them. CDR3 bases: TGTGCCAGCAGCTTATCTCTGGATACGCAGTATTTT. It translates to CASSLSLDTQYF. Combining the CDR3 with reference TRBV5-6 and TRBJ2-3 gives the whole variable domain DAGVTQSPTHLIKTRGQQVTLRCSPKSGHDTVSWYQQALGQGPQFIFQYYEEEERQRGNFPDRFSGHQFPNYSSELNVNALLLGDSALYLCASSLSLDTQYFGPGTRLTVL.

The chain carries TRBV4-1 and TRBJ2-7; D perhaps matches TRBD1 (6 bases). The germline V and J ends were trimmed by 2 bases and 0 bases, with 8 bases remaining between them. This CDR3 spans 14 amino acids. Germline loops: CDR1 MGHRA, CDR2 YSYEKL. The DNA of the CDR3 is TGCGCCAGCAGCCAATACAGGGACTCCTACGAGCAGTACTTC. It encodes CASSQYRDSYEQYF.

J is TRBJ2-7 and V is TRBV4-1; perhaps TRBD1 as D (7 bases). This CDR3 region has 17 residues. V was cut by 0 bases and J by 6 bases, with 21 bases left in between. Germline CDR1 MGHRA, CDR2 YSYEKL. In DNA, the CDR3 is TGCGCCAGCAGCCAAGAAGTCAGATCGGGAGCAGGGGGCGAGCAGTACTTC. This gives the protein CASSQEVRSGAGGEQYF.

This chain uses TRBV9 with TRBJ2-1; 8 nucleotides line up with TRBD1. This CDR3 region has 18 residues. The V gene's germline CDR1 is SGDLS and CDR2 YYNGEE. V lost 3 bases and J lost 4; bases outside the gene matches: 15. The DNA of the CDR3 is TGTGCCAGCAGCGCCCGTCACCGGAGGGACAGGAAGTACAATGAGCAGTTCTTC. Protein: CASSARHRRDRKYNEQFF.

The chain uses TRBV7-6 and TRBJ1-2; 7 bases are shared with TRBD1. There are 15 residues in the CDR3. Germline V gene lookup returns CDR1 SGHVS and CDR2 FNYEAQ. Trimming cost V 5 bases and J 3 bases; bases outside gene matches: 9. The CDR3 DNA reads TGTGCCAGCAGCGCCACCACAGGGGACTACTATGGCTACACCTTC. As protein: CASSATTGDYYGYTF.

The chain uses TRBV7-2 and TRBJ2-7; 8 nucleotides line up with TRBD2. The CDR3 length is 15 residues. V lost 5 bases and J lost 6; bases outside the gene matches: 12. Looked up from germline, CDR1 is SGHTA and CDR2 is FQGNSA. The CDR3 DNA sequence: TGTGCCAGCAGCATTACTAGCGGTTTATGGGTCGAGCAGTACTTC. It codes for CASSITSGLWVEQYF.

This clone was recorded once. This chain joins TRBV2 and TRBJ1-3; no reliable D call. Germline CDR1 is SNHLY and CDR2 is FYNNEI. Trimming took 2 bases from V and 0 from J, leaving 14 bases between them. The length of the CDR3 is 17 residues. This CDR3 reads CASSESSWVGSGNTIYF. For the CDR3, the DNA is TGTGCCAGCAGTGAATCTTCTTGGGTCGGCTCTGGAAACACCATATATTTT.

The CDR3 reads CASSQIIEQYF. The CDR3 nucleotides read TGTGCCAGCTCTCAGATCATCGAGCAGTACTTC. This chain uses TRBV28 with TRBJ2-7; D uncertain. V lost 8 bases, J lost 6 bases, and 11 bases lay in between. Germline V CDR1 and CDR2: MDHEN, SYDVKM. The CDR3 length is 11 residues.

V is TRBV20-1 and J is TRBJ1-1, with D possibly TRBD1 on 5 matching bases. Germline V lookup: CDR1 DFQATT, CDR2 SNEGSKA (reference sequence). The CDR3 sequence is 11 residues long. The CDR3 reads CRANPTAEAFF. CDR3 DNA: TGCAGAGCCAACCCGACAGCTGAAGCTTTCTTT.

J is TRBJ2-7 and V is TRBV5-4; 11 bases are shared with TRBD2. The CDR3 length is 14 residues. J was trimmed by 5 bases and V by 1 base; bases with no gene match: 2. The germline CDR1 and CDR2 sequences are SGHNT and YYREEE (reference sequence). The CDR3 coding sequence is TGTGCCAGCAGCTTGACTAGCGGGAGAGACGAGCAGTACTTC. This sequence encodes CASSLTSGRDEQYF.

The V and J genes are TRBV28 and TRBJ2-3; D not certain. This CDR3 contains 14 residues. Germline CDR1 MDHEN, CDR2 SYDVKM. Trimming took off 7 bases at V and 1 base at J, with 12 bases between the two ends. CDR3 residues: CASTRSGRTDTQYF. The CDR3 DNA reads as TGTGCCAGCACCCGATCGGGTCGCACAGATACGCAGTATTTT.

The rearrangement joins TRBV11-2 to TRBJ2-1; TRBD1 agrees at 8 bases. Trimming removed 0 bases from V and 7 bases from J; junction bases left unmatched: 5. Germline lookup yields CDR1 SGHAT and CDR2 FQNNGV. This CDR3 comprises 15 residues. CDR3: CASSLEDRETNEQFF. The DNA of the CDR3 is TGTGCCAGCAGCTTAGAGGACAGGGAGACAAATGAGCAGTTCTTC.

This clone was recorded a few times. The chain joins TRBV7-8 to TRBJ2-1, with TRBD1 matching over 7 bases. The V gene end was trimmed by 8 bases and the J gene end by 3 bases; junction bases not matched to a gene: 4. Germline CDR1 reads SGHVS; CDR2 reads FQNEAQ. This CDR3 contains 13 residues. CDR3 protein: CASRRDSYNEQFF. The CDR3 bases are TGTGCCAGCCGCCGGGACAGCTACAATGAGCAGTTCTTC.